This paragraph covers one T cell receptor (beta chain) sequence. Its matching antigen is unknown. The data derive from a study of T cells after yellow fever vaccination. Broader study findings: Reappearance after the booster was seen for most primary-vaccination clones, at 96% CD4 and more than 80% CD8.

TCRdb processed the 5' RACE reads anew with MiXCR; each CDR3 protein has one entry. The table shows about 350,000 distinct CDR3 sequences, with under 15% occurring only once. Sequenced here: CD4+ T cells sorted from PBMCs, sampled 15 days after the yellow fever booster vaccination. The sequence came from a man aged 18 to 30 who received the YFV17D yellow fever vaccine.

The CDR3 reads CASSFAGNIQYF. For the CDR3, the DNA is TGTGCCAGCAGTTTTGCTGGGAACATTCAGTACTTC. The chain is built from TRBV6-6 and TRBJ2-4, with no clear D. CDR3 length: 12 residues. In germline, CDR1 is MNHNY, CDR2 SVGAGI (reference sequence). V dropped 4 bases and J dropped 7 bases, with 8 bases sitting between them.